This T cell receptor beta chain was identified in a study of early T cells in non-severe SARS-CoV-2 infection (dated by TCRdb to the early 2020s). Broadly, across the study: Because TCR sequencing relied on bulk RNA taken from unsorted whole blood, pairing of alpha and beta chains was not possible. What the authors observed across the whole study: Matching against VDJdb was skewed toward anti-spike CD8 responses, likely underestimated virus-specific expansions, and missed private and CD4 specificities.

Library generation was performed with 5' RACE. This sample was sequenced with a NextSeq 500. To correct for sequencing error and PCR bias, the TCR library protocol tagged individual cDNA molecules with unique molecular identifiers. Both TCR alpha and beta chains were sequenced, and tight co-correlation was observed between alpha and beta sequence abundances in each sample. Per the authors' processing: Decombinator V4 was used to annotate the V gene, J gene and CDR3 of the TCR sequences. TCRs were defined as expanded if a significant change between any two time points was detected under a Poisson model with p below 0.0001. Abundances of TCRs were expressed as counts per million after normalisation to the total number of TCRs sequenced in each sample. TRAV1-2 paired with TRAJ12, TRAJ20 or TRAJ33 defined MAIT TCRs, while TRAV10 paired with TRAJ18 defined iNKT TCRs. VDJdb, accessed 1 November 2021, was searched for CMV, EBV and SARS-CoV-2 annotated TCRs, excluding TCRs annotated for multiple antigens. Clones were called with MiXCR by TCRdb after fastp trimmed the public reads at Q25, and only in-frame beta chains were retained. Each record represents a unique CDR3 protein, reported with the most common genes and DNA among its rows. The authors' filters were not applied to this entry. The sample data list some 20,000 distinct CDR3 sequences, and about 5% of these were observed just once. The top ten clonotypes cover roughly 7% of the sample.

This was a case-control study nested in a cohort of healthcare workers in London, UK, who had nasopharyngeal swab PCR tests and blood samples taken every week. Healthcare workers were recruited during the week of the UK lockdown, between 23 and 31 March 2020, and followed weekly for up to roughly 15 weeks. V and J lose 2 bases and 3 bases, and a span of 13 bases separates them. The CDR3, from cysteine to phenylalanine, totals 15 residues. This entry keeps only the CDR3 DNA: 45 bases, framed from base 1. The CDR1 and CDR2 encoded by the germline V gene (reference sequence) are DFQATT and SNEGSKA. This clonotype was observed a few times. Its antigen target is currently unknown. It has no much larger one-base neighbor in the sample; base qualities were not kept.

The sample comprised whole blood. The clonotype originates from an adult who was a healthcare worker with PCR-confirmed SARS-CoV-2 infection or an uninfected control (not recorded which). The receptor chain draws on TRBV20-1 and TRBJ2-2, with the D gene too uncertain to name. CDR3 reads: CSARFRPSDTGELFF. The DNA sequence reads TGCAGTGCTAGATTTCGGCCGTCTGACACCGGGGAGCTGTTTTTT.